Shown below are 17 T cell receptor beta chains from a single sample sequenced in a study of shared clonotypes between healthy human individuals. Here immunoSEQ multiplex PCR was the method, and the copy in TCRdb shows in-frame clones only, minus some. Of around 330,000 clones in the sample, 74% were seen once. Specimen: memory CD4+ T cells sorted from blood. As to subset: CD45RA-negative fraction. These receptors all stem from a man aged 25 to 45 in good health.

V is TRBV5-1 and J is TRBJ2-2; D may be TRBD2 (6 bases). Deletions cut 5 bases from V and 3 bases from J, with 17 bases between. CDR3 length equals 16 residues. From germline, CDR1 is SGHRS and CDR2 YFSETQ. CDR3: CASRRGEGTHTGELFF. DNA for the CDR3: TGCGCCAGCAGGAGGGGAGAGGGGACTCACACCGGGGAGCTGTTTTTT. Supplemented by reference TRBV5-1 and TRBJ2-2, the full variable domain reads KAGVTQTPRYLIKTRGQQVTLSCSPISGHRSVSWYQQTPGQGLQFLFEYFSETQRNKGNFPGRFSGRQFSNSRSEMNVSTLELGDSALYLCASRRGEGTHTGELFFGEGSRLTVL.

This clone was observed a single time. This sequence joins TRBV5-1 and TRBJ2-5; possible D gene TRBD1, 5 bases. This CDR3 contains 14 residues. The V end lost 0 bases, the J end lost 2 bases, and 8 bases lay between the germline ends. CDR1 SGHRS and CDR2 YFSETQ come from the germline V gene. Here the CDR3 DNA reads TGCGCCAGCAGCTTGGTCACAGGACAAGAGACCCAGTACTTC. This encodes CASSLVTGQETQYF.

The J gene is TRBJ2-1, the V gene TRBV10-3; D is unclear. V lost 3 bases to trimming and J lost 6 bases, with 12 bases between them. The CDR3 has 14 amino acids. Germline V gene lookup returns CDR1 ENHRY and CDR2 SYGVKD. CDR3 region: CAISDPRKANEQFF. As DNA, the CDR3 is TGTGCCATCAGTGACCCCAGGAAGGCCAATGAGCAGTTCTTC.

This chain uses TRBV5-1 with TRBJ2-1, with 8 bases aligning to TRBD2. After removal of 3 bases from V and 3 bases from J, the junction contained 5 bases not matched to a gene. This CDR3 region has 15 residues. Per germline, CDR1 SGHRS and CDR2 YFSETQ. The CDR3 loop is CASSSPGTSYNEQFF. The CDR3 DNA reads TGCGCCAGCAGCTCACCCGGGACTAGCTACAATGAGCAGTTCTTC.

This chain joins TRBV25-1 and TRBJ2-7, with 14 bases identical to TRBD2. Germline V lookup: CDR1 MGHDK, CDR2 SYGVNS. The length of the CDR3 is 15 residues. Trimming removed 3 bases from V and 6 bases from J; junction bases left unmatched: 4. The CDR3 reads CASSDETSGRAEQYF. The CDR3 DNA follows: TGTGCCAGCAGTGACGAGACTAGCGGGAGGGCCGAGCAGTACTTC.

Only a few counts were recorded for this clone. The chain couples TRBV5-1 to TRBJ1-2; D call uncertain. This CDR3 region has 14 residues. V lost 0 bases to trimming and J lost 4 bases, with 10 bases between them. CDR1 is SGHRS and CDR2 is YFSETQ in the germline V gene. The CDR3 sequence is CASSLDLTSYGYTF. CDR3 coding DNA: TGCGCCAGCAGCTTGGACCTAACCAGCTATGGCTACACCTTC.

The CDR3, as DNA: TGTGCCAGCATTCGACGGGGGGGCTACGAGCAGTACTTC. Protein product: CASIRRGGYEQYF. The V call is TRBV27, the J call TRBJ2-7; 8 nucleotides line up with TRBD2. The CDR3 extends over 13 amino acids. Losses at the gene ends were 7 bases for V and 3 bases for J; bases not matched to a gene: 5. CDR1 MNHEY and CDR2 SMNVEV come from the germline V gene (reference sequence).

This chain connects TRBV4-3 to TRBJ1-1; D gene unclear. This CDR3 has 15 amino acids. V gave up 4 bases and J gave up 4 bases, with 16 bases separating them. Germline CDR1 is LGHNA and CDR2 is YSLEER. CDR3 coding DNA: TGCGCCAGCAGCCGAGACCCAGTCACGGGCACTGAAGCTTTCTTT. This gives the protein CASSRDPVTGTEAFF.

This clone showed up just a few times. This sequence joins TRBV6-5 and TRBJ2-7; D not resolved. Trimming took 0 bases from V and 6 from J, leaving 12 bases between them. CDR1 and CDR2 from the germline V gene are MNHEY and SVGAGI. The CDR3 has 14 residues. CDR3 loop: CASSYSTGPSEQYF. CDR3 DNA: TGTGCCAGCAGTTACTCGACCGGCCCTTCCGAGCAGTACTTC.

This clone appeared once. The J gene is TRBJ2-7, the V gene TRBV7-8, with D maybe TRBD2 (5 bases). Germline V gene data show CDR1 as SGHVS and CDR2 as FQNEAQ. There are 14 residues in the CDR3. Trimming pared 3 bases from V and 2 bases from J, leaving 11 bases between. The CDR3 protein is CASSFGLAAYEQYF. The CDR3 region has the DNA TGTGCCAGCAGCTTTGGACTGGCAGCCTACGAGCAGTACTTC.

This clone was seen only a few times. The chain employs TRBV6-5 and TRBJ2-7; 7 bases map to TRBD1. CDR1 is MNHEY, CDR2 SVGAGI, per germline. The CDR3 runs to 13 residues. With V trimmed by 5 bases and J by 2 bases, 3 bases remained unmatched. The CDR3 DNA reads TGTGCCAGCAGTATTGACAGGGCCTACGAGCAGTACTTC. Its translation is CASSIDRAYEQYF.

V usage is TRBV7-8 and J usage is TRBJ1-2; the D is unclear. Germline CDR1 is SGHVS and CDR2 is FQNEAQ. Deletions cut 7 bases from V and 1 base from J, with 10 bases between. CDR3 size: 13 residues. The chain's CDR3 is CASIPIRNYGYTF. CDR3 nucleotide sequence: TGTGCCAGCATCCCGATCCGTAACTATGGCTACACCTTC.

This clone was counted a few times. The chain carries TRBV5-4 and TRBJ2-5, with a weak D call TRBD2 (6 bases). This CDR3 spans 14 amino acids. Trimming took 4 bases from V and 7 from J, leaving 17 bases between them. The germline V gene has CDR1 SGHNT and CDR2 YYREEE (reference sequence). The CDR3 is CASSTLGGGRTQYF. DNA of the CDR3: TGTGCCAGCAGCACATTGGGCGGAGGGAGGACCCAGTACTTC.

The chain has TRBV5-1 and TRBJ2-7; 7 positions match TRBD1. Germline V gene lookup returns CDR1 SGHRS and CDR2 YFSETQ. The V segment lost 1 base and the J segment 3 bases; nucleotides outside the gene matches: 7. There are 15 residues in the CDR3. CDR3 loop: CASSLFGQAGYEQYF. CDR3 DNA: TGCGCCAGCAGCTTGTTTGGACAGGCAGGCTACGAGCAGTACTTC. The full variable domain, rest sourced from reference TRBV5-1 and TRBJ2-7, is KAGVTQTPRYLIKTRGQQVTLSCSPISGHRSVSWYQQTPGQGLQFLFEYFSETQRNKGNFPGRFSGRQFSNSRSEMNVSTLELGDSALYLCASSLFGQAGYEQYFGPGTRLTVT.

In DNA, the CDR3 is TGTGCCTGGAGCCGGACGGCTAATACTAATGAAAAACTGTTTTTT. Protein sequence: CAWSRTANTNEKLFF. The rearrangement uses TRBV30 and TRBJ1-4; D is unresolved. CDR3 length: 15 amino acids. The V and J ends lost 3 bases and 2 bases respectively, with 13 bases between them. CDR1 and CDR2 (germline): GTSNPN, SVGIG (reference sequence).

This clone was seen more than once but under ten times. The chain carries TRBV5-5 and TRBJ2-1, with TRBD2 matching 11 bases. There are 15 residues in the CDR3. The trim removed 4 bases at V and 5 bases at J, leaving 5 bases unmatched. Germline CDR1 SGHKS, CDR2 YYEKEE (reference sequence). CDR3 sequence (DNA): TGTGCCAGCAGCCGACTAGCGGGACTGGACAATGAGCAGTTCTTC. Its protein is CASSRLAGLDNEQFF.

This sequence joins TRBV6-1 and TRBJ1-1, with D possibly being TRBD1 (6 bases). Deletions cut 7 bases from V and 3 bases from J, with 15 bases between. This CDR3 has 14 amino acids. Germline V gives CDR1 MNHNS, CDR2 SASEGT. The CDR3 loop reads CASTQTGVYTEAFF. CDR3 coding DNA: TGTGCCAGCACTCAGACAGGCGTCTACACTGAAGCTTTCTTT.